Here is one TCR beta chain with its context. Only in-frame clones appear in the TCRdb table, and some are missing; sequencing was by immunoSEQ multiplex PCR. The repertoire includes approximately 73,000 clones, about 90% of them detected once, and over 0.35% sits in the top ten. Germline V gene lookup returns CDR1 LNHDA and CDR2 SQIVND (reference sequence). CDR3 length: 14 residues. V was pared by 5 bases and J by 2 bases, with 13 bases between. The sample originates from a study of technical replicates of blood from a handful of donors. The origin of this receptor is a human donor in good health. The sample taken for sequencing was T cells isolated from PBMCs. This sequence joins TRBV19 and TRBJ2-7, with D possibly TRBD2 on 6 matching bases. The CDR3 sequence: CASSFGRDPYEQYF. As DNA, the CDR3 is TGTGCCAGTAGTTTTGGGCGGGACCCCTACGAGCAGTACTTC.